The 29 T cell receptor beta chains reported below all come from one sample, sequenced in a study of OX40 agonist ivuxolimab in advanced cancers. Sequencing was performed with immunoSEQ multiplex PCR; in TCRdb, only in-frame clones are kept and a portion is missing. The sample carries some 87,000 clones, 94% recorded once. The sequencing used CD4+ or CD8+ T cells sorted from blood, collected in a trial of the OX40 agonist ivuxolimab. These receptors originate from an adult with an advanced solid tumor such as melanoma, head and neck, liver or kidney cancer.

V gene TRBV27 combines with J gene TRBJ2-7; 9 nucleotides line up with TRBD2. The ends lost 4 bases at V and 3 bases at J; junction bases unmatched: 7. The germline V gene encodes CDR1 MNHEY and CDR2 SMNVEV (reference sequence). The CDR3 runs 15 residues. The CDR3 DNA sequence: TGTGCCAGCAGTTGGCGCTCTAGCGGGATCTACGAGCAGTACTTC. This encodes CASSWRSSGIYEQYF.

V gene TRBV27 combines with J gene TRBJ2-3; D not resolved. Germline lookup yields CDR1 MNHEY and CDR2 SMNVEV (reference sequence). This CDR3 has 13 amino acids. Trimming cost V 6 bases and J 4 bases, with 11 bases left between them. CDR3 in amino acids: CASSHWSADTQYF. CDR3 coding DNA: TGTGCCAGCAGCCATTGGAGTGCAGATACGCAGTATTTT.

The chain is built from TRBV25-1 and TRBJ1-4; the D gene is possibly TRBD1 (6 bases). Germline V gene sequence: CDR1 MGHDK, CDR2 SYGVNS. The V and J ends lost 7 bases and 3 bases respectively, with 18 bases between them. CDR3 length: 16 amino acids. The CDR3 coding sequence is TGTGCCAGCACCCCCGTATGGGACATAGCTAATGAAAAACTGTTTTTT. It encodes CASTPVWDIANEKLFF.

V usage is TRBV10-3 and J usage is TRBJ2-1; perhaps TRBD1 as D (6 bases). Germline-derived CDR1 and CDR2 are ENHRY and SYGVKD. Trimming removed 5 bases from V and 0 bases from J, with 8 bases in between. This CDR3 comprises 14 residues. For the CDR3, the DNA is TGTGCCATCAGTTTGGACAGCTCCTACAATGAGCAGTTCTTC. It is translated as CAISLDSSYNEQFF.

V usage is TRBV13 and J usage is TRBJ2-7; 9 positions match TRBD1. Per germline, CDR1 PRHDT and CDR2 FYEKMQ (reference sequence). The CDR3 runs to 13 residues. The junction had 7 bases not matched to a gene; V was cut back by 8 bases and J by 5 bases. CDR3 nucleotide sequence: TGTGCCAGCCGCGGACAGGGGATCGACGAGCAGTACTTC. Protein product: CASRGQGIDEQYF.

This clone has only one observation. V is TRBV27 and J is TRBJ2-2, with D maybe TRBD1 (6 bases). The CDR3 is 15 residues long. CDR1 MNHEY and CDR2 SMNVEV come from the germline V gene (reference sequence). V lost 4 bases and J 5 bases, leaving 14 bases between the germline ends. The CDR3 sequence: CASSWGTGNTGELFF. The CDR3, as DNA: TGTGCCAGCAGTTGGGGAACAGGGAATACCGGGGAGCTGTTTTTT.

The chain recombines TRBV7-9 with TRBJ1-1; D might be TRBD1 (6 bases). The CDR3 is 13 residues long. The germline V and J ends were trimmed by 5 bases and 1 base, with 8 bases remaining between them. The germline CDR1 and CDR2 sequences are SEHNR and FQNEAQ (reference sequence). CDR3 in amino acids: CASSEDRNTEAFF. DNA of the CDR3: TGTGCCAGCAGCGAGGACAGGAACACTGAAGCTTTCTTT.

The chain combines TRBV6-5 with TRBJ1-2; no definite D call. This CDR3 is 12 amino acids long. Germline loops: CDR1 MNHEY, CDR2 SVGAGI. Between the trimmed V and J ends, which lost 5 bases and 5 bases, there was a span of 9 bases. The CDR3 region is CASSEEPYGYTF. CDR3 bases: TGTGCCAGCAGTGAGGAACCTTATGGCTACACCTTC.

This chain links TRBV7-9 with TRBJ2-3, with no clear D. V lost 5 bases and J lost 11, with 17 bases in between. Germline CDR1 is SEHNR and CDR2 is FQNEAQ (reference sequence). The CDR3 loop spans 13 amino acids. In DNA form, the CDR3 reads TGTGCCAGCAGCCCCAACATCGCCGGTGGGCAGTATTTT. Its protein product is CASSPNIAGGQYF. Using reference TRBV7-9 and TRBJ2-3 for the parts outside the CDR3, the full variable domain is DTGVSQNPRHKITKRGQNVTFRCDPISEHNRLYWYRQTLGQGPEFLTYFQNEAQLEKSRLLSDRFSAERPKGSFSTLEIQRTEQGDSAMYLCASSPNIAGGQYFGPGTRLTVL.

The CDR3 loop is CASSKGLQETGELFF. In nucleotides, the CDR3 is TGTGCCAGCAGCAAAGGGCTACAGGAGACCGGGGAGCTGTTTTTT. The rearrangement joins TRBV21-1 to TRBJ2-2; TRBD1 is the table's D call and was not checked against the DNA. TRBV21-1 is noted as a pseudogene. The CDR3 spans 15 residues.

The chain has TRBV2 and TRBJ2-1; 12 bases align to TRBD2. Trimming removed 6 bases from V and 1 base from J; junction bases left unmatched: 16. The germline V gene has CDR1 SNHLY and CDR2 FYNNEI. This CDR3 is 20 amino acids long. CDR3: CASRKKGALAGGWSYNEQFF. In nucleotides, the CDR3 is TGTGCCAGCAGAAAGAAGGGGGCACTAGCGGGAGGATGGTCCTACAATGAGCAGTTCTTC.

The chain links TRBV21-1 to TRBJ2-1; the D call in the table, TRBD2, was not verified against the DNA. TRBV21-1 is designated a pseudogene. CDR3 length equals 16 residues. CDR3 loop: CASSHYSGFSYNEQFF. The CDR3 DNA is TGTGCCAGCAGCCATTATAGCGGGTTCTCCTACAATGAGCAGTTCTTC.

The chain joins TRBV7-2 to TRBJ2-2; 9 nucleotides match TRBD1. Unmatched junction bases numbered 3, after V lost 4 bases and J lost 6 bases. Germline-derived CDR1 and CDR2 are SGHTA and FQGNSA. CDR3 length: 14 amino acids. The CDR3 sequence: CASSWDREAGELFF. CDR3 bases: TGTGCCAGCAGCTGGGACAGGGAAGCCGGGGAGCTGTTTTTT.

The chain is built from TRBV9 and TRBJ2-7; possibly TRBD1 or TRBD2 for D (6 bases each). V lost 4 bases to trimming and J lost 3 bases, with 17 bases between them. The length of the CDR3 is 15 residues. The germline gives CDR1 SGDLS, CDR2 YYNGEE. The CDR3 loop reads CASSPGAKVVYEQYF. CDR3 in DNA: TGTGCCAGCAGCCCGGGGGCGAAAGTAGTCTACGAGCAGTACTTC.

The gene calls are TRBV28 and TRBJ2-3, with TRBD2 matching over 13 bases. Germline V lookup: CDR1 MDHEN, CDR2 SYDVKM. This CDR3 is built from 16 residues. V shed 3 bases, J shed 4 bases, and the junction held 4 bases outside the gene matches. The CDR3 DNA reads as TGTGCCAGCAGTTTCGGACTAGCGGGAGTAGCAGATACGCAGTATTTT. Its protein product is CASSFGLAGVADTQYF.

The CDR3 loop reads CASSFGSGNYEQYF. The CDR3 DNA follows: TGTGCCAGCAGTTTCGGTTCAGGGAATTACGAGCAGTACTTC. This chain connects TRBV27 to TRBJ2-7, with a possible D match to TRBD1 (5 bases). Germline CDR1 reads MNHEY; CDR2 reads SMNVEV (reference sequence). The CDR3 totals 14 residues. V was pared by 3 bases and J by 4 bases, with 13 bases between.

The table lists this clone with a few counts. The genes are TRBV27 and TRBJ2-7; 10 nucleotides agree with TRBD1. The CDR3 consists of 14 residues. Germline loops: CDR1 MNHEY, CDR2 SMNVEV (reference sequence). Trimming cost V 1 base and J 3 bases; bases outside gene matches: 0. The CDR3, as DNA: TGTGCCAGCAGTTTATGGACAGGGGGCTACGAGCAGTACTTC. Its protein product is CASSLWTGGYEQYF.

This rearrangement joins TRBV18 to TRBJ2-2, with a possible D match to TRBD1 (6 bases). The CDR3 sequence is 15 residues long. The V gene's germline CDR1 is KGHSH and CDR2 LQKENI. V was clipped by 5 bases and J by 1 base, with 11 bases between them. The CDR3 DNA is TGTGCCAGCTCAACATCGGACAGGAACACCGGGGAGCTGTTTTTT. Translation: CASSTSDRNTGELFF.

CDR3: CASSLTASGRYNEQFF. The CDR3 DNA sequence: TGTGCCAGCAGCTTAACGGCGAGCGGGCGGTACAATGAGCAGTTCTTC. This rearrangement joins TRBV7-3 to TRBJ2-1; TRBD2 might be the D (6 bases). In germline, CDR1 is SGHTA, CDR2 FQGTGA. Between the trimmed V and J ends, which lost 0 bases and 4 bases, there was a span of 13 bases. This CDR3 region has 16 residues.

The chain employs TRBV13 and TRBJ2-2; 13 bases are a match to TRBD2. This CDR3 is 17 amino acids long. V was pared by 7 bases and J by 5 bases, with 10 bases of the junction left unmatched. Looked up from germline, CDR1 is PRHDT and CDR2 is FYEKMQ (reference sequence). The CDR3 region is CASTSGLAGTRTGELFF. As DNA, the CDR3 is TGTGCCAGCACCTCGGGACTAGCGGGAACTCGAACCGGGGAGCTGTTTTTT.

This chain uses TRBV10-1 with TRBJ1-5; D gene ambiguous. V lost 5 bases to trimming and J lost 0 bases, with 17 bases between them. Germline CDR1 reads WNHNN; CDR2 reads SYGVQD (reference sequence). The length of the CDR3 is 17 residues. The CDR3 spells CASSPKGWVTSNQPQHF. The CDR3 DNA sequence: TGCGCCAGCAGTCCCAAGGGATGGGTGACTAGCAATCAGCCCCAGCATTTT.

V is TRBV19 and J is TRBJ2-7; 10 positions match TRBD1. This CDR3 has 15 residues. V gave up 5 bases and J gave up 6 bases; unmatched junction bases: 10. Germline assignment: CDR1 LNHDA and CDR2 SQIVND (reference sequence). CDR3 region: CASSGQGVEAGEQYF. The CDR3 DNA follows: TGTGCCAGTAGTGGACAGGGGGTCGAGGCTGGCGAGCAGTACTTC.

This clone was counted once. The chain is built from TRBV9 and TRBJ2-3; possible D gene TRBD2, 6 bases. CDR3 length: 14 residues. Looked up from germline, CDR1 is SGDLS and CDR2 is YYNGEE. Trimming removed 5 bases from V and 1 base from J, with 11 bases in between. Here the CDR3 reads CASSGTPRTDTQYF. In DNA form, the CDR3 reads TGTGCCAGCAGTGGGACTCCCCGCACAGATACGCAGTATTTT. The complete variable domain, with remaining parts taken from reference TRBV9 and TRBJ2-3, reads DSGVTQTPKHLITATGQRVTLRCSPRSGDLSVYWYQQSLDQGLQFLIQYYNGEERAKGNILERFSAQQFPDLHSELNLSSLELGDSALYFCASSGTPRTDTQYFGPGTRLTVL.

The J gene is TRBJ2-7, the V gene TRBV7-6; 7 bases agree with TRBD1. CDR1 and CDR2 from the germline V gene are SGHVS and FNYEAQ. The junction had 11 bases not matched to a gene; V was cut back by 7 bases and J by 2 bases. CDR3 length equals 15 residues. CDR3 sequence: CASTSGTEVPYEQYF. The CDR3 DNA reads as TGTGCCAGCACCTCGGGGACAGAGGTCCCCTACGAGCAGTACTTC.

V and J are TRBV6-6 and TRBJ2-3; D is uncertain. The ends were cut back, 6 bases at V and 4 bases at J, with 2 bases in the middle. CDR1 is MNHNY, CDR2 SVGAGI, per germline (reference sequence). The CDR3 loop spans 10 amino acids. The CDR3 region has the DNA TGTGCCAGCAGGTCAGATACGCAGTATTTT. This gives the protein CASRSDTQYF.

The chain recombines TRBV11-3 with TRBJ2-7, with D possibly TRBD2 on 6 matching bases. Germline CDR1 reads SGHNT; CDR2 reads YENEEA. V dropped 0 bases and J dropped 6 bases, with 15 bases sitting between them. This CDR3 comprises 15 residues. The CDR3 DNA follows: TGTGCCAGCAGCTTAGAACCGGGAGTGGGGAGCGAGCAGTACTTC. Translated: CASSLEPGVGSEQYF.

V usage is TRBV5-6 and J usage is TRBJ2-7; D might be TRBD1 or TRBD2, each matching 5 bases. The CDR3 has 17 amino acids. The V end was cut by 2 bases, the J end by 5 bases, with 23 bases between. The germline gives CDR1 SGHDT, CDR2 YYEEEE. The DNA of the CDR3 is TGTGCCAGCAGCTTCGGGACGCAGTACTCTACCCCCCACGAGCAGTACTTC. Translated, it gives CASSFGTQYSTPHEQYF.

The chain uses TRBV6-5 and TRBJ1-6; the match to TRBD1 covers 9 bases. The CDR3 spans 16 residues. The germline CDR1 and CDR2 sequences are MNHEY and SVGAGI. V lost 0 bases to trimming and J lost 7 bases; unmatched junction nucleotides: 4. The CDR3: CASSYSRTGVNSPLHF. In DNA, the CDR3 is TGTGCCAGCAGTTACTCCCGGACAGGGGTAAATTCACCCCTCCACTTT.

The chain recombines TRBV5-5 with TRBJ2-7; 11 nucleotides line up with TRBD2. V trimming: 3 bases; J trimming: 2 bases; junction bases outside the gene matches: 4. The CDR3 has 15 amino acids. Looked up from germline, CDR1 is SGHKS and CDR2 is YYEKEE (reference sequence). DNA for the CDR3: TGTGCCAGCAGCTCTCTAGCGGGAGGCACCTACGAGCAGTACTTC. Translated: CASSSLAGGTYEQYF.